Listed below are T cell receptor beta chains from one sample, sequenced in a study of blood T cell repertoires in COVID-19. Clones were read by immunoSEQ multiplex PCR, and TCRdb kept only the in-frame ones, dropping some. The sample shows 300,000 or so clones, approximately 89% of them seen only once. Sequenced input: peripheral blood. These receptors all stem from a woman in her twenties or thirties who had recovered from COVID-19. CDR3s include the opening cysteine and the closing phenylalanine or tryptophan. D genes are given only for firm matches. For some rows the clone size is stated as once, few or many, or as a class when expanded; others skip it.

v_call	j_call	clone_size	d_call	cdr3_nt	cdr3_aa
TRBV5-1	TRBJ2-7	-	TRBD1	TGCGCCAGCAGCTTAACGGACAGGGTTCTTGGCGAGCAGTACTTC	CASSLTDRVLGEQYF
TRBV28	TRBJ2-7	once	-	TGTGCCAGCAGTCAAAGGGGTCACGAGCAGTACTTC	CASSQRGHEQYF
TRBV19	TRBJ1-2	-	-	TGTGCCAGTAGTATAGTCCCAGCTAACTATGGCTACACCTTC	CASSIVPANYGYTF
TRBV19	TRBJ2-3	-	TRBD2	TGTGCCAGTACGAGGGAGCGGGGGACCGGAGATACGCAGTATTTT	CASTRERGTGDTQYF
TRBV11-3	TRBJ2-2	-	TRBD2	TGTGCCAGCAGTTTCCTAGCGGGGGCCACCGGGGAGCTGTTTTTT	CASSFLAGATGELFF
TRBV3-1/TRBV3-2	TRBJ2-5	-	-	TGTGCCAGCAGCCAAGAGTCGCTAGCCAACCGGGAGACCCAGTACTTC	CASSQESLANRETQYF
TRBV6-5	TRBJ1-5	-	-	TGTGCCAGCGGGAGGGGCAGGGATCAGCCCCAGCATTTT	CASGRGRDQPQHF
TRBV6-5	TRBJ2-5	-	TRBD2	TGTGCCAGCAAAGGCACTAGCGGACAGACCCAGTACTTC	CASKGTSGQTQYF
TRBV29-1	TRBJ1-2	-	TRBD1	TGCAGCGTATCCGGGACAGGGGCGGCTAACTATGGCTACACCTTC	CSVSGTGAANYGYTF
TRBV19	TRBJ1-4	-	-	TGTGCCAGTAGTATCCCAGGGGTGGAAAAACTGTTTTTT	CASSIPGVEKLFF
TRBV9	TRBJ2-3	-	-	TGTGCCAGCAGCGGAAGGGGAGGCTCGACAGATACGCAGTATTTT	CASSGRGGSTDTQYF
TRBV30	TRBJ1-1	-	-	TGTGCCTGGAGTGTTGTGGGGACCGGGGGTTACACTGAAGCTTTCTTT	CAWSVVGTGGYTEAFF
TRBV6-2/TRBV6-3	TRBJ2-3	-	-	TGTGCCAGCAGCTATACAGGATTCACAGATACGCAGTATTTT	CASSYTGFTDTQYF
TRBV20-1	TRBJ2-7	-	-	TGCAGTGGCTATGCAAATTACGAGCAGTACTTC	CSGYANYEQYF
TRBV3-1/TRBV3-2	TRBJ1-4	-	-	TGTGCCAGCAGCCAATCGACAGAATATAATGAAAAACTGTTTTTT	CASSQSTEYNEKLFF
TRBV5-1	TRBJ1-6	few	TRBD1	TGCGCCAGCAGCTTGACGGGACAGGGGGACCTCCTCCACTTT	CASSLTGQGDLLHF
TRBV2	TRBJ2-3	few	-	TGTGCCAGCAGTGGGCTTGCCACAGATACGCAGTATTTT	CASSGLATDTQYF
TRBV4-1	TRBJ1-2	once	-	TGCGCCAGCAGCCAACGGGATAGTGACTCGAGTGGCTACACCTTC	CASSQRDSDSSGYTF
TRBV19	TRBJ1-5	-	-	TGTGCCAGTAGTATACTCCCCACGAGAGCTAGCAATCAGCCCCAGCATTTT	CASSILPTRASNQPQHF
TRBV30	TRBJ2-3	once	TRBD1	TGTGCCTCTACCCCAGGGGGCGCGGGTCCAGATACGCAGTATTTT	CASTPGGAGPDTQYF
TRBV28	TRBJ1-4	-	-	TGTGCCAGCAGTTTTATATCCGAAAAACTGTTTTTT	CASSFISEKLFF
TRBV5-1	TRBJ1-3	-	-	TGCGCCAGCAGCTTGGGGCCAGGGGAACACTCTGGAAACACCATATATTTT	CASSLGPGEHSGNTIYF
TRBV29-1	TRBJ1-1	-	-	TGCAGCGTTGGTTCCCAGTATACTGAAGCTTTCTTT	CSVGSQYTEAFF
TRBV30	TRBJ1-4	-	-	TGTGCCTGGGAGGAGGGGGAAAAACTGTTTTTT	CAWEEGEKLFF
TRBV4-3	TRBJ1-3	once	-	TGCGCCAGCAGCCAAGGGGCGGTCGACAGATACTCTGGAAACACCATATATTTT	CASSQGAVDRYSGNTIYF
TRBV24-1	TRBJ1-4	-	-	TGTGCCACCAGTGACCCGGGAGGAAGTAAAAATGAAAAACTGTTTTTT	CATSDPGGSKNEKLFF
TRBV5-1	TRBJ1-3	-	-	TGCGCCAGCAGCTTGGAAGCCCGGACAGCCTTTGGAAACACCATATATTTT	CASSLEARTAFGNTIYF
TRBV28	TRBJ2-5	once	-	TGTGCCAGCAGTTTACATTCCTTGGGGGGGCCCGGGGAGACCCAGTACTTC	CASSLHSLGGPGETQYF
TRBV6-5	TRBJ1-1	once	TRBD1	TGTGCCAGCGGACAGGGGGATACGAACACTGAAGCTTTCTTT	CASGQGDTNTEAFF
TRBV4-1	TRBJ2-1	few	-	TGCGCCAGCAGCCAACGAGACTCCCGGGAGCAGTTCTTC	CASSQRDSREQFF
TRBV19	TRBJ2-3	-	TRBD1	TGTGCCAGTAGTTCACAGGGGACAGGGGCGGACACAGATACGCAGTATTTT	CASSSQGTGADTDTQYF
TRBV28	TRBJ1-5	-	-	TGTGCCAGCAGTTTTCAGGGAGGGGTCAATCAGCCCCAGCATTTT	CASSFQGGVNQPQHF